These 30 T cell receptor beta chains were all obtained from the same sample, sequenced in a study of identical twins' blood T cells. One entry per CDR3 protein, called by TCRdb with MiXCR from the 5' RACE reads. The sample lists 300,000 to 400,000 distinct CDR3 sequences, about 28% seen once, with around 5.6% in the top ten. The source material was PBMCs. The receptors were sampled from a woman aged 18-49 years in good health.

The chain uses TRBV12-3 or TRBV12-4 and TRBJ1-2, with 9 bases fitting TRBD1. The J segment lost 1 base and the V segment lost 5 bases, leaving 8 bases of the junction unmatched. The CDR3 runs 16 residues. The CDR3 here is CASSANRGPVNYGYTF. The CDR3 nucleotides read TGTGCCAGCAGTGCGAACAGGGGGCCTGTTAACTATGGCTACACCTTC.

This clonotype was picked up a small number of times. The chain joins TRBV18 to TRBJ1-4, with a weak D call TRBD1 (5 bases). CDR3 size: 15 residues. The V gene lost 4 bases and the J gene lost 3 bases, with 12 bases spanning the gap. Per the germline V gene, CDR1 is KGHSH and CDR2 is LQKENI. The CDR3 reads CASSRPPGANEKLFF. The CDR3 region has the DNA TGTGCCAGCTCACGCCCCCCGGGGGCTAATGAAAAACTGTTTTTT.

V and J are TRBV4-3 and TRBJ1-2; weak D call: TRBD1 (6 bases). The ends were cut back, 5 bases at V and 4 bases at J, with 17 bases in the middle. The CDR3 spans 15 residues. The V gene's germline CDR1 is LGHNA and CDR2 YSLEER. DNA of the CDR3: TGCGCCAGCAGCGCTGACGCCCAGGGGACCTATGGCTACACCTTC. Its translation: CASSADAQGTYGYTF.

This sequence joins TRBV24-1 and TRBJ2-1; D ambiguous. V was pared by 9 bases and J by 2 bases, with 10 bases between. CDR3 length equals 13 residues. Germline V gene sequence: CDR1 KGHDR, CDR2 SFDVKD. This chain's CDR3 is CATSEPAYNEQFF. The CDR3 coding sequence is TGTGCCACCTCTGAGCCAGCCTACAATGAGCAGTTCTTC.

This clonotype has only a few counts. The chain joins TRBV6-5 to TRBJ2-3, with 11 bases aligning to TRBD1. The CDR3 totals 17 residues. J lost 4 bases, V lost 1 base, and 7 bases had no gene match. Germline CDR1 MNHEY, CDR2 SVGAGI. The CDR3 loop is CASSYFLPGQGADTQYF. CDR3 DNA sequence: TGTGCCAGCAGTTACTTCCTTCCGGGACAGGGGGCAGATACGCAGTATTTT.

This clonotype was seen a few times. V is TRBV20-1 and J is TRBJ1-1; D is uncertain. The CDR3 extends over 12 amino acids. The germline CDR1 and CDR2 sequences are DFQATT and SNEGSKA (reference sequence). The CDR3 is CSHTRPNTEAFF. The CDR3 DNA reads TGCAGCCACACGCGACCGAACACTGAAGCTTTCTTT.

This clonotype was counted ten times or more. The chain uses TRBV10-3 and TRBJ1-1, with TRBD1 as a possible D gene (5 bases). V dropped 0 bases and J dropped 5 bases, with 22 bases sitting between them. CDR1 and CDR2 from the germline V gene are ENHRY and SYGVKD. This CDR3 is 18 amino acids long. CDR3 sequence reads: CAISESIEESGWGTEAFF. CDR3 DNA sequence: TGTGCCATCAGTGAGTCGATCGAAGAGTCAGGTTGGGGGACTGAAGCTTTCTTT.

Only a few counts were recorded for this clonotype. The V gene is TRBV28, the J gene TRBJ1-5; 7 nucleotides match TRBD1. Germline V gives CDR1 MDHEN, CDR2 SYDVKM. The CDR3 has 13 amino acids. The CDR3 sequence: CAILIAGGQPQHF. CDR3 in DNA: TGTGCTATTTTAATTGCAGGGGGTCAGCCCCAGCATTTT.

The sample holds a few counts of this clonotype. The V call is TRBV6-1, the J call TRBJ2-2; 10 nucleotides align to TRBD1. Germline values: CDR1 MNHNS, CDR2 SASEGT. Trimming at V came to 5 bases and at J to 6 bases, leaving 6 bases not matched to a gene. The CDR3 totals 15 residues. This CDR3 is CASSKTGGAAGELFF. The CDR3 nucleotides are TGTGCCAGCAGTAAGACAGGGGGCGCCGCCGGGGAGCTGTTTTTT.

There are a few counts of this clonotype. The V and J genes are TRBV3-1 and TRBJ2-1, with 9 bases matching TRBD1. The CDR3 runs to 13 residues. Germline V CDR1 and CDR2: LGHDT, YNNKEL (reference sequence). Written as DNA, the CDR3 is TGTGCGATACGGGACAGGGCCAACAATGAGCAGTTCTTC. Translated, it gives CAIRDRANNEQFF.

This clonotype has a count of ten or more. J is TRBJ2-1 and V is TRBV29-1; D is ambiguous. Germline CDR1 SQVTM, CDR2 ANQGSEA. The CDR3 loop spans 15 amino acids. V lost 5 bases and J lost 0, with 14 bases in between. CDR3 loop: CSVPHLISSYNEQFF. DNA of the CDR3: TGCAGCGTTCCCCATCTAATATCCTCCTACAATGAGCAGTTCTTC.

This sequence joins TRBV7-2 and TRBJ1-1, with TRBD1 as a possible D gene (6 bases). The CDR3 consists of 11 residues. Per germline, CDR1 SGHTA and CDR2 FQGNSA. Deletions cut 1 base from V and 10 bases from J, with 7 bases between. CDR3 sequence: CASSLVGGAFF. The CDR3, as DNA: TGTGCCAGCAGCTTAGTAGGGGGAGCTTTCTTT.

The rearrangement uses TRBV29-1 and TRBJ2-7, with a possible D match to TRBD2 (6 bases). Trimming pared 8 bases from V and 2 bases from J, leaving 13 bases between. CDR3 length: 12 amino acids. The germline CDR1 and CDR2 sequences are SQVTM and ANQGSEA. CDR3 residues: CSTSTGAYEQYF. In DNA, the CDR3 is TGCAGCACTTCCACGGGGGCCTACGAGCAGTACTTC.

The rearrangement uses TRBV20-1 and TRBJ2-1, with TRBD2 matching 13 bases. Germline values: CDR1 DFQATT, CDR2 SNEGSKA (reference sequence). V gave up 3 bases and J gave up 7 bases; unmatched junction bases: 6. The CDR3 loop spans 15 amino acids. The CDR3 nucleotides are TGCAGTGCTAGGGACCTGGGACTAGCGGGGAATGAGCAGTTCTTC. Its translation is CSARDLGLAGNEQFF.

This clonotype was counted between two and nine times. Possible read error: a much larger clone is one base away. The DNA for the CDR3 is TGCGCCAGCAGCTTTGATAGCAATCAGCCCCAGCATTTT. This translates into CASSFDSNQPQHF. V and J are TRBV5-1 and TRBJ1-5; D gene uncertain. Germline V gene sequence: CDR1 SGHRS, CDR2 YFSETQ. V shed 2 bases and J shed 0 bases, with 3 bases lying between them. CDR3 length: 13 residues.

This clonotype was recorded a few times. This rearrangement joins TRBV12-5 to TRBJ2-2; 9 bases fit TRBD1. V was pared by 5 bases and J by 7 bases, with 11 bases of the junction left unmatched. The CDR3 runs to 16 residues. The germline CDR1 and CDR2 sequences are LGHNT and FRNRAP. The CDR3 DNA sequence: TGTGCTAGTGGTCGGCCGGGGACAGGGCAAGGCGGGGAGCTGTTTTTT. It specifies CASGRPGTGQGGELFF.

Comments on this clonotype: A much larger clone differs by one base, so this may be a read error. The genes are TRBV29-1 and TRBJ2-3; the D is unclear. Germline V gene sequence: CDR1 SQVTM, CDR2 ANQGSEA. The CDR3 has 10 amino acids. The DNA for the CDR3 is TGCGGCGTGGCAGTAGATACGCAGTATTTT. It yields the protein CGVAVDTQYF.

This clonotype was detected only a few times. The CDR3 loop is CASSSGTSGRNYNEQFF. CDR3 nucleotides: TGTGCCAGCAGCTCGGGGACTAGCGGGAGGAATTACAATGAGCAGTTCTTC. The chain combines TRBV11-2 with TRBJ2-1, with 15 positions matching TRBD2. This CDR3 contains 17 residues. Germline loops: CDR1 SGHAT, CDR2 FQNNGV. With V trimmed by 4 bases and J by 4 bases, 5 bases remained unmatched.

This clonotype was detected a few times. The chain couples TRBV4-3 to TRBJ1-5; 8 bases fit TRBD1. V lost 0 bases, J lost 5 bases, and 6 bases stayed unmatched. The CDR3 totals 16 residues. Germline CDR1 is LGHNA and CDR2 is YSLEER. CDR3 amino acids: CASSQDWGTGYQPQHF. DNA of the CDR3: TGCGCCAGCAGCCAAGATTGGGGGACAGGCTATCAGCCCCAGCATTTT.

A word on this clonotype: This CDR3 is missing its conserved last phenylalanine or tryptophan, likely due to a read error. The J gene is TRBJ1-1, the V gene TRBV2; D unclear. V was trimmed by 4 bases and J by 3 bases, leaving 6 bases between them. The CDR3 is 12 residues long. Germline CDR1 SNHLY, CDR2 FYNNEI. As DNA, the CDR3 is TGTGCCAGCAGTGTTTCCGACACTGAAGCTTTCTGT. Protein: CASSVSDTEAFC.

The chain employs TRBV6-2 or TRBV6-3 and TRBJ1-1; perhaps TRBD1 as D (6 bases). Looked up from germline, CDR1 is MNHEY and CDR2 is SVGEGT. The CDR3 totals 15 residues. The V end lost 8 bases, the J end lost 4 bases, and 20 bases lay between the germline ends. As DNA, the CDR3 is TGTGCCAGCGCGCAGGGGCGGCTGCTGATCACTGAAGCTTTCTTT. Translation gives CASAQGRLLITEAFF.

This clonotype was counted only a few times. The V gene is TRBV9, the J gene TRBJ1-3; D is ambiguous. The germline CDR1 and CDR2 sequences are SGDLS and YYNGEE. V gave up 0 bases and J gave up 6 bases, with 16 bases separating them. This CDR3 contains 16 residues. CDR3 in DNA: TGTGCCAGCAGCGTAGCTCTTACAGCCGGGTTAAACACCATATATTTT. It is translated as CASSVALTAGLNTIYF.

The chain joins TRBV12-3 or TRBV12-4 to TRBJ1-1; D gene ambiguous. The V gene lost 6 bases and the J gene lost 6 bases, with 14 bases spanning the gap. The CDR3 length is 13 residues. The chain's CDR3 is CASRPSGRAEAFF. In DNA, the CDR3 is TGTGCCAGCAGGCCGAGCGGTCGGGCTGAAGCTTTCTTT.

V is TRBV12-3 or TRBV12-4 and J is TRBJ1-2, with D unclear. Between the trimmed V and J ends, which lost 8 bases and 4 bases, there was a span of 14 bases. The length of the CDR3 is 13 residues. CDR3 in DNA: TGTGCCAGCCGAGCCTCAGTCAGCTATGGCTACACCTTC. It encodes CASRASVSYGYTF.

V is TRBV2 and J is TRBJ2-1, with 7 bases aligning to TRBD2. Germline lookup yields CDR1 SNHLY and CDR2 FYNNEI. Trimming cost V 2 bases and J 7 bases; bases outside gene matches: 5. The CDR3 is made up of 14 amino acids. The CDR3 reads CASSESLAVNEQFF. CDR3 in DNA: TGTGCCAGCAGTGAATCGCTAGCGGTAAATGAGCAGTTCTTC. Looking up the rest from reference TRBV2 and TRBJ2-1 gives the full variable domain: EPEVTQTPSHQVTQMGQEVILRCVPISNHLYFYWYRQILGQKVEFLVSFYNNEISEKSEIFDDQFSVERPDGSNFTLKIRSTKLEDSAMYFCASSESLAVNEQFFGPGTRLTVL.

This clonotype has a handful of counts. The genes are TRBV20-1 and TRBJ2-1; D is undetermined. The CDR3 is 11 amino acids. Per germline, CDR1 DFQATT and CDR2 SNEGSKA (reference sequence). V was clipped by 7 bases and J by 13 bases, with 17 bases between them. The CDR3: CSGLPSLVQFF. The CDR3 coding sequence is TGCAGTGGATTACCGAGCCTAGTCCAGTTCTTC.

V is TRBV18 and J is TRBJ2-7, with D maybe TRBD2 (5 bases). Germline V gene data show CDR1 as KGHSH and CDR2 as LQKENI. The CDR3 is 15 amino acids. Trimming removed 2 bases from V and 3 bases from J, with 14 bases in between. The chain's CDR3 is CASSPLPGLGYEQYF. The DNA for the CDR3 is TGTGCCAGCTCACCATTGCCCGGACTGGGCTACGAGCAGTACTTC.

The genes are TRBV9 and TRBJ1-1; weak D call: TRBD1 (5 bases). The CDR3 runs to 13 residues. Trimming left V 0 bases short and J 7 bases short, with 10 bases between. Germline V gene sequence: CDR1 SGDLS, CDR2 YYNGEE. Here the CDR3 DNA reads TGTGCCAGCAGCGTAGCGGGGACCGGTGAAGCTTTCTTT. It encodes CASSVAGTGEAFF. Full variable domain (missing parts from reference TRBV9 and TRBJ1-1): DSGVTQTPKHLITATGQRVTLRCSPRSGDLSVYWYQQSLDQGLQFLIQYYNGEERAKGNILERFSAQQFPDLHSELNLSSLELGDSALYFCASSVAGTGEAFFGQGTRLTVV.

Written as DNA, the CDR3 is TGTGCCAGCAGCTCCTACCTGGACAGTTTCGCGAACACCGGGGAGCTGTTTTTT. Encoded protein: CASSSYLDSFANTGELFF. This rearrangement joins TRBV7-8 to TRBJ2-2; perhaps TRBD1 as D (6 bases). Germline CDR1 reads SGHVS; CDR2 reads FQNEAQ. Trimming cost V 4 bases and J 0 bases, with 18 bases left between them. This CDR3 is 18 amino acids long.

This clonotype occurred a few times. This chain connects TRBV29-1 to TRBJ2-6; the D gene is possibly TRBD1 (5 bases). CDR1 and CDR2 (germline): SQVTM, ANQGSEA. CDR3 length: 13 residues. The CDR3 DNA follows: TGCGGATACAGGCCCTCTGGGGCCAACGTCCTGACTTTC. Protein: CGYRPSGANVLTF.